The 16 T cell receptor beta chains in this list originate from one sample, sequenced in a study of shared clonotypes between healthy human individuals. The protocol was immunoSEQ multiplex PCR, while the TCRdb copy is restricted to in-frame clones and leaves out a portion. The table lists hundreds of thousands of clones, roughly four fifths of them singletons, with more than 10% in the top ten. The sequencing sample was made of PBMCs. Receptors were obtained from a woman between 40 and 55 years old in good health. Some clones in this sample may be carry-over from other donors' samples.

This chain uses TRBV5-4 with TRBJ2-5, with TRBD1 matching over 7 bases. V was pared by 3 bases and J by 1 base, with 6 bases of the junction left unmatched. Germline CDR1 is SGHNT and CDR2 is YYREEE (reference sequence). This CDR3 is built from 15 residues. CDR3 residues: CASSSGTDLQETQYF. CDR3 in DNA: TGTGCCAGCAGCTCAGGGACAGACCTCCAAGAGACCCAGTACTTC.

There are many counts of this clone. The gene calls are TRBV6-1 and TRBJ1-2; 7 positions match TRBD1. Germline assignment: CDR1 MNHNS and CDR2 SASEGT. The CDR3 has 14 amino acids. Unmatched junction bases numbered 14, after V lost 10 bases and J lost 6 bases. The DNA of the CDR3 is TGTGCCACCATTTCGACAGGGCAGCGAGATGGCTACACCTTC. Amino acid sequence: CATISTGQRDGYTF.

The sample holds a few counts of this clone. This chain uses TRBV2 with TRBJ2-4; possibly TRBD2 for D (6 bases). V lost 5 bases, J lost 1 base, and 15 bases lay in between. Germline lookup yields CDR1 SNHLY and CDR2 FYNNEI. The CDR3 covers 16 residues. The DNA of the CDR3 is TGTGCCAGCAGTCAGGGACCGGGACTGGCCAAAAACATTCAGTACTTC. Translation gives CASSQGPGLAKNIQYF.

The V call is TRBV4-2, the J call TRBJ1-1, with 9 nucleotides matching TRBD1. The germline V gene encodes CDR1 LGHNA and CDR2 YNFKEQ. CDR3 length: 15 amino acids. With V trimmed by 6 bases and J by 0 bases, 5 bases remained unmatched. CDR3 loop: CASSKQGAVNTEAFF. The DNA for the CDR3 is TGTGCCAGCAGTAAACAGGGGGCCGTGAACACTGAAGCTTTCTTT.

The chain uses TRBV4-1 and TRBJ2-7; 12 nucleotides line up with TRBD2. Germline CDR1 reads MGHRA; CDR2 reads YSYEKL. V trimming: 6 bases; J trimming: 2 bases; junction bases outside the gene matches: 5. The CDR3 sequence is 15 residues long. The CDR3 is CASRGRLAGAYEQYF. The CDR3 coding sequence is TGCGCCAGCAGGGGGAGACTAGCGGGAGCCTACGAGCAGTACTTC.

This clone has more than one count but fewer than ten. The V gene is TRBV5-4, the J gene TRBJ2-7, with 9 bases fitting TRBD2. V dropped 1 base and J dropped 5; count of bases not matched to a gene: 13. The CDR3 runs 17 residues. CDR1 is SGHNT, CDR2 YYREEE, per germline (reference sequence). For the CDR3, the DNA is TGTGCCAGCAGCTTGTCGGCGGGAGGGCCGCGGTCGCACGAGCAGTACTTC. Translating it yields CASSLSAGGPRSHEQYF.

CDR3 bases: TGTGCCATCAGGAGGACTAGCGGGAGGGCCAAGGACAATGAGCAGTTCTTC. Translation: CAIRRTSGRAKDNEQFF. V and J are TRBV10-3 and TRBJ2-1; 15 bases are shared with TRBD2. This CDR3 has 17 residues. Trimming cost V 6 bases and J 5 bases; bases outside gene matches: 8. The germline V gene encodes CDR1 ENHRY and CDR2 SYGVKD.

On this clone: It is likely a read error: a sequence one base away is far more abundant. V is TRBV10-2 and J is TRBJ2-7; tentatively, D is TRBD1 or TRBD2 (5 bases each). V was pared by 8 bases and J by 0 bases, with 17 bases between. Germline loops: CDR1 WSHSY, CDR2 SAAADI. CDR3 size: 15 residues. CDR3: CASGGMWGNSYEQYF. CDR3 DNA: TGCGCCAGCGGGGGAATGTGGGGAAACTCCTACGAGCAGTACTTC.

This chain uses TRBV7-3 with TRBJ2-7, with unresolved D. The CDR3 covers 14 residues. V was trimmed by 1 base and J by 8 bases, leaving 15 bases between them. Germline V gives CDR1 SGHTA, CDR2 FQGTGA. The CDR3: CASSLNPGLMQQYF. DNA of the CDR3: TGTGCCAGCAGCTTAAATCCAGGTTTGATGCAGCAGTACTTC.

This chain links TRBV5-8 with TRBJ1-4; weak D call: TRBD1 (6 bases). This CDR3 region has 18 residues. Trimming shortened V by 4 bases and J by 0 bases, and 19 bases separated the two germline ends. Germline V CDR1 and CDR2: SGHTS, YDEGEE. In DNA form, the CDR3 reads TGTGCCAGCAGCAACTGGTTGGGGGGCCCCGCAACTAATGAAAAACTGTTTTTT. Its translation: CASSNWLGGPATNEKLFF.

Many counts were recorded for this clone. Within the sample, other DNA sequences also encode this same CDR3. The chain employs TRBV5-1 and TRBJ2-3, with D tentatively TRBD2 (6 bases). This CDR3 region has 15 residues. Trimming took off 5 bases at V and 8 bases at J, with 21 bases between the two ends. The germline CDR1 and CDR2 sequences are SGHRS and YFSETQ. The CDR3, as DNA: TGCGCCAGCAGGCCGGGACTCCCTTGGACCCTTACGCAGTATTTT. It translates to CASRPGLPWTLTQYF.

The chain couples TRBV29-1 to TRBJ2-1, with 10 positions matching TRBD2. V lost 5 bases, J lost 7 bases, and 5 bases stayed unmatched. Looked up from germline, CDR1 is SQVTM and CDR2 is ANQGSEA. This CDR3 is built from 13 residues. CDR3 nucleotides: TGCAGCGTTACCGGGACTAGCGTAAATGAGCAGTTCTTC. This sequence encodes CSVTGTSVNEQFF.

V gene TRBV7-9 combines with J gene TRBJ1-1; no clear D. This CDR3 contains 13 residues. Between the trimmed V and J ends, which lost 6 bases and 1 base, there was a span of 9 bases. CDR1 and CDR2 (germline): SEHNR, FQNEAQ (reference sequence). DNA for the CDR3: TGTGCCAGCAGTGAAAGGACGAACACTGAAGCTTTCTTT. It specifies CASSERTNTEAFF.

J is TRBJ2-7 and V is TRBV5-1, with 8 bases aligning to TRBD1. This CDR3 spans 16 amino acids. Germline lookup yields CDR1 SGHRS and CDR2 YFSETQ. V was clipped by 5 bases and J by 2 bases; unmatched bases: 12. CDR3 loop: CASSPVRQGSPYEQYF. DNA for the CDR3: TGCGCCAGCAGTCCCGTAAGACAGGGGTCACCCTACGAGCAGTACTTC.

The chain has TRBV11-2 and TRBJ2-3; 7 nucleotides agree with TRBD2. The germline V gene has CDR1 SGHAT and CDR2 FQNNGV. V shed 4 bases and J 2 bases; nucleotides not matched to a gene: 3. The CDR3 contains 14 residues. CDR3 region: CASSWEGNTDTQYF. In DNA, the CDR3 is TGTGCCAGCAGCTGGGAGGGGAACACAGATACGCAGTATTTT.

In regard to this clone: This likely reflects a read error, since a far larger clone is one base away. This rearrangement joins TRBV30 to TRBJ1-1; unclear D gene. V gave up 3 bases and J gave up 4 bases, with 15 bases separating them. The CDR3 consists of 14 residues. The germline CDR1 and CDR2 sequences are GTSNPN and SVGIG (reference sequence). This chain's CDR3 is CAWRDSQAGTEAFF. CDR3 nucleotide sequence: TGTGCCTGGAGGGACTCGCAGGCGGGCACTGAAGCTTTCTTT.